Following are 30 T cell receptor beta chains from one sample sequenced in a study of cytomegalovirus exposure and HLA in healthy donors. PCR involved 60 Vbeta and 13 Jbeta primers. The repertoire was sequenced with immunoSEQ multiplex PCR; TCRdb's copy has only in-frame clones and lacks some. Of about 140,000 clones listed, around 80% are singletons. The sample taken for sequencing was PBMCs. All receptors come from a man between 35 and 55 years old in good health and CMV-seronegative.

DNA for the CDR3: TGTGCCAGCACCCAGGACAGTAAAGATCAGCCCCAGCATTTT. Its translation is CASTQDSKDQPQHF. The chain has TRBV6-1 and TRBJ1-5; weak D call: TRBD1 (6 bases). This CDR3 region has 14 residues. V dropped 7 bases and J dropped 5 bases, with 15 bases sitting between them. Germline lookup yields CDR1 MNHNS and CDR2 SASEGT.

The chain carries TRBV7-8 and TRBJ1-3, with D possibly TRBD1 on 5 matching bases. Germline V CDR1 and CDR2: SGHVS, FQNEAQ. Trimming stripped 1 base from V and 3 bases from J, with 7 bases between. The CDR3 loop spans 14 amino acids. CDR3 nucleotide sequence: TGTGCCAGCAGCTTAGGCAGGGTTGGAAACACCATATATTTT. Amino acids: CASSLGRVGNTIYF.

CDR3 residues: CASPAGYDGELFF. The CDR3 bases are TGTGCCAGCCCGGCAGGGTACGACGGGGAGCTGTTTTTT. V gene TRBV6-1 combines with J gene TRBJ2-2; a possible D gene is TRBD1 (5 bases). The CDR3 covers 13 residues. CDR1 MNHNS and CDR2 SASEGT come from the germline V gene. V lost 8 bases to trimming and J lost 7 bases, with 14 bases between them.

The chain combines TRBV5-5 with TRBJ2-5; 15 nucleotides line up with TRBD2. The end of the DNA aligns better with TRBJ2-7, so the J call may be wrong. The length of the CDR3 is 18 residues. Germline-derived CDR1 and CDR2 are SGHKS and YYEKEE (reference sequence). The CDR3 DNA follows: TGTGCCAGCAGCTTAGGACTAGCGGGGGGGCTTACGCAATACGAGCAGTACTTC. This codes for CASSLGLAGGLTQYEQYF.

As regards this clone: At one boundary the junction diverges from the germline segment, which might be a read error. The V and J genes are TRBV7-9 and TRBJ2-7, with TRBD2 matching 14 bases. CDR1 and CDR2 (germline): SEHNR, FQNEAQ (reference sequence). The CDR3 has 18 amino acids. DNA of the CDR3: TGTTCCAGCAGCTTAGCGGGACTAGCGGGGGTGCCCCACTACGAGCAGTACTTC. It translates to CSSSLAGLAGVPHYEQYF.

This clone was seen more than once but under ten times. The chain is built from TRBV9 and TRBJ2-2, with D possibly matching TRBD1 (5 bases). From germline, CDR1 is SGDLS and CDR2 YYNGEE. The CDR3 has 15 residues. V gave up 0 bases and J gave up 7 bases, with 13 bases separating them. The CDR3, as DNA: TGTGCCAGCAGCGTAGTTTGGCAGGGTTACGGGGAGCTGTTTTTT. It translates to CASSVVWQGYGELFF.

The rearrangement uses TRBV9 and TRBJ2-3, with D possibly being TRBD2 (6 bases). Looked up from germline, CDR1 is SGDLS and CDR2 is YYNGEE. V was shortened by 3 bases and J by 4 bases, with 15 bases between the two germline ends. CDR3 length: 15 residues. DNA for the CDR3: TGTGCCAGCAGCGCCCACGGGGGAGTCCCAGATACGCAGTATTTT. Protein product: CASSAHGGVPDTQYF.

There are a few counts of this clone. The gene calls are TRBV7-3 and TRBJ2-1; TRBD2 matches 9 bases. There are 18 residues in the CDR3. The germline CDR1 and CDR2 sequences are SGHTA and FQGTGA. V dropped 1 base and J dropped 9; count of bases not matched to a gene: 16. CDR3 coding DNA: TGTGCCAGCAGCTTAAGCGGGCTAGGTAGCGGGGGTGATACTGAGCAGTTCTTC. Translating it yields CASSLSGLGSGGDTEQFF.

The chain has TRBV5-1 and TRBJ1-2; D gene ambiguous. The CDR3 has 14 amino acids. Trimming took 3 bases from V and 9 from J, leaving 18 bases between them. Germline assignment: CDR1 SGHRS and CDR2 YFSETQ. CDR3 in DNA: TGCGCCAGCAGCTACGGGAGCGCAGACGACAGCTACACCTTC. It yields the protein CASSYGSADDSYTF.

The J gene is TRBJ2-7, the V gene TRBV4-2; a possible D gene is TRBD1 (6 bases). The germline V gene has CDR1 LGHNA and CDR2 YNFKEQ. Trimming pared 0 bases from V and 2 bases from J, leaving 17 bases between. The CDR3 covers 17 residues. The CDR3 protein is CASSQDPLDSYPYEQYF. CDR3 in DNA: TGTGCCAGCAGCCAAGATCCCTTGGACAGCTACCCCTACGAGCAGTACTTC.

V usage is TRBV7-9 and J usage is TRBJ2-3, with a tentative D call TRBD2 (7 bases). Germline V lookup: CDR1 SEHNR, CDR2 FQNEAQ (reference sequence). The CDR3 length is 16 residues. Trimming removed 0 bases from V and 6 bases from J, with 16 bases in between. The CDR3 here is CASSLAQGGPRDTQYF. CDR3 in DNA: TGTGCCAGCAGCTTAGCACAGGGAGGGCCTAGGGATACGCAGTATTTT.

The chain links TRBV10-2 to TRBJ2-2, with 8 bases fitting TRBD2. Trimming at V came to 6 bases and at J to 7 bases, leaving 16 bases not matched to a gene. The CDR3 totals 17 residues. Germline V CDR1 and CDR2: WSHSY, SAAADI. The CDR3 DNA is TGCGCCAGCAGCCCCCGTGACCAGCGGGGGCTCGGCGGGGAGCTGTTTTTT. Protein product: CASSPRDQRGLGGELFF.

This clone was seen a few times. The V gene is TRBV4-1, the J gene TRBJ2-7; 11 bases are shared with TRBD1. There are 15 residues in the CDR3. J gave up 5 bases and V 1 base, and 4 bases lay outside the gene matches. The germline CDR1 and CDR2 sequences are MGHRA and YSYEKL. The CDR3 sequence is CASSQAGQGGHEQYF. In nucleotides, the CDR3 is TGCGCCAGCAGCCAAGCGGGACAGGGGGGCCACGAGCAGTACTTC.

V and J are TRBV25-1 and TRBJ1-1; no firm D call. Germline CDR1 and CDR2: MGHDK and SYGVNS. The germline V and J ends were trimmed by 0 bases and 1 base, with 6 bases remaining between them. This CDR3 comprises 14 residues. CDR3 amino acids: CASSEYGQNTEAFF. The CDR3 nucleotides read TGTGCCAGCAGTGAATATGGGCAGAACACTGAAGCTTTCTTT.

This chain connects TRBV19 to TRBJ1-2, with a weak D call TRBD1 (5 bases). The CDR3 runs 14 residues. Trimming cost V 5 bases and J 4 bases, with 14 bases left between them. The germline V gene has CDR1 LNHDA and CDR2 SQIVND (reference sequence). The CDR3, as DNA: TGTGCCAGTAGTTTAGGGGCCGGTGGCTATGGCTACACCTTC. This codes for CASSLGAGGYGYTF.

The chain combines TRBV19 with TRBJ1-3; tentative D call: TRBD1 (6 bases). V lost 4 bases and J lost 3, with 16 bases in between. CDR1 and CDR2 from the germline V gene are LNHDA and SQIVND (reference sequence). The CDR3 loop spans 16 amino acids. The CDR3 region is CASSTQKQGFGNTIYF. CDR3 bases: TGTGCCAGTAGTACCCAAAAACAGGGTTTTGGAAACACCATATATTTT.

This sequence joins TRBV5-8 and TRBJ2-3, with D unresolved. The CDR3 extends over 14 amino acids. Trimming left V 4 bases short and J 0 bases short, with 9 bases between. From germline, CDR1 is SGHTS and CDR2 YDEGEE. The CDR3 sequence is CASSKTHSTDTQYF. In DNA, the CDR3 is TGTGCCAGCAGCAAGACTCACAGCACAGATACGCAGTATTTT.

This clone was picked up one time. This sequence joins TRBV7-9 and TRBJ2-3; 12 bases are shared with TRBD2. The CDR3 covers 17 residues. Germline V gives CDR1 SEHNR, CDR2 FQNEAQ (reference sequence). Here the CDR3 DNA reads TGTTCCTCGCAGTCAGGGAGGACTAGCGGGATCACAGATACGCAGTATTTT. Translated, it gives CSSQSGRTSGITDTQYF.

The chain couples TRBV7-9 to TRBJ1-4, with 8 nucleotides matching TRBD1. The J segment lost 2 bases and the V segment lost 5 bases, leaving 7 bases of the junction unmatched. This CDR3 spans 16 amino acids. Germline values: CDR1 SEHNR, CDR2 FQNEAQ (reference sequence). The DNA for the CDR3 is TGTGCCAGCAGCCCTCGGACAGGGCGCACTAATGAAAAACTGTTTTTT. Its protein product is CASSPRTGRTNEKLFF.

This rearrangement joins TRBV7-2 to TRBJ2-6; D perhaps matches TRBD1 (5 bases). This CDR3 contains 15 residues. Trimming took 5 bases from V and 2 from J, leaving 10 bases between them. CDR1 and CDR2 from the germline V gene are SGHTA and FQGNSA. The DNA for the CDR3 is TGTGCCAGCAGCCCCGTCAGGGCTGGGGCCAACGTCCTGACTTTC. This gives the protein CASSPVRAGANVLTF.

J is TRBJ2-7 and V is TRBV7-8, with 7 bases matching TRBD2. Per germline, CDR1 SGHVS and CDR2 FQNEAQ. The trim removed 0 bases at V and 2 bases at J, leaving 1 base unmatched. The CDR3 length is 14 residues. The DNA for the CDR3 is TGTGCCAGCAGCTTAGCGGGAGGGGCCTACGAGCAGTACTTC. It yields the protein CASSLAGGAYEQYF.

J is TRBJ2-1 and V is TRBV16; 8 bases are shared with TRBD2. The CDR3 covers 14 residues. Germline V gene lookup returns CDR1 KGHSY and CDR2 FQNENV. With 2 bases clipped from V and 12 bases from J, the junction kept 9 bases outside the gene matches. The CDR3 is CASSQRAAGVGQFF. The CDR3 DNA reads as TGTGCCAGCAGCCAAAGGGCAGCGGGAGTTGGGCAGTTCTTC.

J is TRBJ2-1 and V is TRBV27; 9 bases are shared with TRBD2. The CDR3 covers 13 residues. V shed 1 base and J 9 bases; nucleotides not matched to a gene: 1. Germline assignment: CDR1 MNHEY and CDR2 SMNVEV (reference sequence). CDR3 coding DNA: TGTGCCAGCAGTTTATTTAGCGGGGGTGAGCAGTTCTTC. This gives the protein CASSLFSGGEQFF.

The rearrangement uses TRBV7-6 and TRBJ2-3; 7 bases map to TRBD2. V shed 5 bases, J shed 2 bases, and the junction held 7 bases outside the gene matches. Germline-derived CDR1 and CDR2 are SGHVS and FNYEAQ. The CDR3 runs 15 residues. CDR3 coding DNA: TGTGCCAGCAGCCCTCGCGGGGGTACCACAGATACGCAGTATTTT. Encoded protein: CASSPRGGTTDTQYF.

CDR3 nucleotide sequence: TGTGCCAGCAGCTTAAGGGGCTTAAATCAGCCCCAGCATTTT. It encodes CASSLRGLNQPQHF. J is TRBJ1-5 and V is TRBV13, with D perhaps matching TRBD1 (5 bases). Germline V gene lookup returns CDR1 PRHDT and CDR2 FYEKMQ (reference sequence). The CDR3 is 14 amino acids. With 2 bases removed from V and 4 bases from J, the gap between germline ends came to 9 bases.

The chain's CDR3 is CASSLEGGTGYYGYTF. CDR3 DNA: TGTGCCAGCAGCTTGGAGGGGGGGACAGGCTACTATGGCTACACCTTC. The chain joins TRBV5-4 to TRBJ1-2, with 8 bases matching TRBD1. With V trimmed by 0 bases and J by 3 bases, 7 bases remained unmatched. The length of the CDR3 is 16 residues. Looked up from germline, CDR1 is SGHNT and CDR2 is YYREEE (reference sequence).

This clone has a handful of counts. V gene TRBV9 combines with J gene TRBJ2-1, with 7 bases identical to TRBD2. Unmatched junction bases numbered 7, after V lost 4 bases and J lost 3 bases. Germline CDR1 and CDR2: SGDLS and YYNGEE. CDR3 length: 15 amino acids. CDR3 region: CASSPWTRVYNEQFF. Here the CDR3 DNA reads TGTGCCAGCAGCCCTTGGACTAGGGTCTACAATGAGCAGTTCTTC. The whole variable domain, remainder taken from reference TRBV9 and TRBJ2-1, is DSGVTQTPKHLITATGQRVTLRCSPRSGDLSVYWYQQSLDQGLQFLIQYYNGEERAKGNILERFSAQQFPDLHSELNLSSLELGDSALYFCASSPWTRVYNEQFFGPGTRLTVL.

This chain uses TRBV29-1 with TRBJ2-5; D unresolved. The CDR3 totals 14 residues. Trimming stripped 0 bases from V and 4 bases from J, with 12 bases between. Germline V gene lookup returns CDR1 SQVTM and CDR2 ANQGSEA. As DNA, the CDR3 is TGCAGCGTTGAAGAGGCCGGCGGCGGAGAGACCCAGTACTTC. It is translated as CSVEEAGGGETQYF.

Concerning this clone: At one end, the junction sequence differs from germline, possibly due to a read error. The chain recombines TRBV7-6 with TRBJ2-1, with no clear D. The CDR3 spans 11 residues. The germline V gene has CDR1 SGHVS and CDR2 FNYEAQ. The CDR3 DNA follows: TGTGCCAGCAGCTCCAACAATGAGCAGTTCTTC. This sequence encodes CASSSNNEQFF.

This chain connects TRBV7-6 to TRBJ2-1; 8 nucleotides match TRBD1. The CDR3 is 14 amino acids. Germline CDR1 SGHVS, CDR2 FNYEAQ. V was clipped by 5 bases and J by 5 bases; unmatched bases: 5. This CDR3 reads CASSPLTGDNEQFF. The CDR3 DNA is TGTGCCAGCAGCCCCTTGACAGGGGACAATGAGCAGTTCTTC.